The entry below describes one T cell receptor beta chain. This sample stems from a study of CXCR3-negative and CXCR3-positive naive CD8 T cells. CDR3 length: 16 residues. The TRB libraries of cDNA were built by UMI-labeled 5' RACE. TCRdb processed the 5' RACE reads again and assigns one entry to each CDR3 protein, with no DNA. This sample contains roughly 90,000 distinct CDR3 sequences. The source material was naive CXCR3- CD8+ T cells from blood. Sample subset: CD45RO-CCR7+CD27+CD95- naive CD8+ T cells lacking CXCR3 (TNR3-). The receptor's source is a human donor in good health. Some clones in this sample may be carry-over from other donors' samples. This chain connects TRBV12-3 or TRBV12-4 to TRBJ2-3; the TCRdb D gene call, TRBD1, has no DNA to confirm it. CDR3 amino acids: CASSRAGVSSTDTQYF.